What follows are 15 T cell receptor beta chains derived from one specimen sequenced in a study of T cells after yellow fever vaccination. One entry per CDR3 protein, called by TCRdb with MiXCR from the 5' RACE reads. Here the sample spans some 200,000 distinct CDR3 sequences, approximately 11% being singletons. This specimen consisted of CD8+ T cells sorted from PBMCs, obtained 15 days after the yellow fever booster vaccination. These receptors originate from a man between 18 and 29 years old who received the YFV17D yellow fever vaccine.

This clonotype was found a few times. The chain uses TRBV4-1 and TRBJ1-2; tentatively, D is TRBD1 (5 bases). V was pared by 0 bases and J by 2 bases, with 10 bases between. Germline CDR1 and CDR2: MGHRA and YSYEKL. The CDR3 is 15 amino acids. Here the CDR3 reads CASSQDPQENYGYTF. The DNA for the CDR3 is TGCGCCAGCAGCCAAGATCCACAGGAGAACTATGGCTACACCTTC.

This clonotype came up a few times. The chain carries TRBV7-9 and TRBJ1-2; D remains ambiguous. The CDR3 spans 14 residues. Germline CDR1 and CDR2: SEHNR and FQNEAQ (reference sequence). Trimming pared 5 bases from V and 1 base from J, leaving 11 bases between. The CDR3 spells CASSVWTGNYGYTF. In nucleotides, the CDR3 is TGTGCCAGCAGCGTATGGACCGGTAACTATGGCTACACCTTC.

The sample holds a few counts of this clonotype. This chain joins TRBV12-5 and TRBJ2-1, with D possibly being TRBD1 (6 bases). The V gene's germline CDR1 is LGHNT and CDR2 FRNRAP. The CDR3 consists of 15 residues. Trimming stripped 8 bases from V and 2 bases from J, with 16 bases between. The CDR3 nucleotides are TGTGCTAGTCTCCAACAGGGAGATACCTACAATGAGCAGTTCTTC. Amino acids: CASLQQGDTYNEQFF.

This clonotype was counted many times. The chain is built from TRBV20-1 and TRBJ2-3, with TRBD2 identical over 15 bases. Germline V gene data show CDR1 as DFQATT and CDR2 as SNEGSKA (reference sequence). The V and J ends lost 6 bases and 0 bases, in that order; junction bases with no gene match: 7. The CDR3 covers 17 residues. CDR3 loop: CSAPGTSGGFSTDTQYF. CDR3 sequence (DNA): TGCAGTGCCCCCGGGACTAGCGGGGGGTTTAGCACAGATACGCAGTATTTT.

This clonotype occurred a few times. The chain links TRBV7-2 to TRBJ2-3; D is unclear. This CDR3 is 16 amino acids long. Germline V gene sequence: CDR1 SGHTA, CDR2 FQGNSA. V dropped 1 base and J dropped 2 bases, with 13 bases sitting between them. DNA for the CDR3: TGTGCCAGCAGCTTAGTTATGGCAGCGAACACAGATACGCAGTATTTT. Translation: CASSLVMAANTDTQYF.

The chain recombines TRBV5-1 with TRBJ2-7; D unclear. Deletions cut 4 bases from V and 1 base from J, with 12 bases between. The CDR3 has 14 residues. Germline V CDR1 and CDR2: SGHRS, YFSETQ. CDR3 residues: CASSLSHSSYEQYF. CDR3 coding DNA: TGCGCCAGCAGCCTTTCGCATTCGTCCTACGAGCAGTACTTC.

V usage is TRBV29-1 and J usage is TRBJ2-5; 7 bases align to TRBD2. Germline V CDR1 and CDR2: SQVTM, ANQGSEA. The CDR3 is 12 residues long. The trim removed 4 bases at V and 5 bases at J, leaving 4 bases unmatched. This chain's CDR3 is CSVGIGGETQYF. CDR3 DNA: TGCAGCGTTGGGATCGGGGGGGAGACCCAGTACTTC.

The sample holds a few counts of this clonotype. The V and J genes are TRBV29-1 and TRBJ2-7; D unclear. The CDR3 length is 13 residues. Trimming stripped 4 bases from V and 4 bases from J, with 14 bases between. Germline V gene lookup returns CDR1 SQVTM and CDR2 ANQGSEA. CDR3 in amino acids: CSVVRLDSYEQYV. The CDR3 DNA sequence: TGCAGCGTTGTGAGGTTAGATTCGTACGAGCAGTACGTC.

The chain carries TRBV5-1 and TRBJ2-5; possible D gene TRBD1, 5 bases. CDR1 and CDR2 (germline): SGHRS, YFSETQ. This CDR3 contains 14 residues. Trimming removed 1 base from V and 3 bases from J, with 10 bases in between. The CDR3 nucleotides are TGCGCCAGCAGCTTGTCGCAGGGAAAAGAGACCCAGTACTTC. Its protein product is CASSLSQGKETQYF.

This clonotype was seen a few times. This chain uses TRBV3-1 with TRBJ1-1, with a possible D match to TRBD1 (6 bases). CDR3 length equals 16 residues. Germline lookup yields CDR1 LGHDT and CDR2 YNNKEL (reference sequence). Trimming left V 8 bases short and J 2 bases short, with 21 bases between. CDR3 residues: CASREVGAGGNTEAFF. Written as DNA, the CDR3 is TGTGCCAGCCGGGAGGTGGGGGCAGGAGGAAACACTGAAGCTTTCTTT.

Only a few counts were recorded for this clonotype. The CDR3 protein is CASRSMEAMNTEAFF. CDR3 DNA: TGTGCCAGCAGGTCCATGGAAGCCATGAACACTGAAGCTTTCTTT. V gene TRBV2 combines with J gene TRBJ1-1; the D is unclear. CDR1 is SNHLY and CDR2 is FYNNEI in the germline V gene. With 6 bases removed from V and 0 bases from J, the gap between germline ends came to 14 bases. This CDR3 has 15 residues. Looking up the rest from reference TRBV2 and TRBJ1-1 gives the full variable domain: EPEVTQTPSHQVTQMGQEVILRCVPISNHLYFYWYRQILGQKVEFLVSFYNNEISEKSEIFDDQFSVERPDGSNFTLKIRSTKLEDSAMYFCASRSMEAMNTEAFFGQGTRLTVV.

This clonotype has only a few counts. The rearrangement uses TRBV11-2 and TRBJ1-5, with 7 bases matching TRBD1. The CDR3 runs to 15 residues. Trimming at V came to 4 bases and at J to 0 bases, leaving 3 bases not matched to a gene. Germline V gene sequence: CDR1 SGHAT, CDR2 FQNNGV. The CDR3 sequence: CASSSTGDSNQPQHF. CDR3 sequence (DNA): TGTGCCAGCAGCTCCACAGGGGATAGCAATCAGCCCCAGCATTTT.

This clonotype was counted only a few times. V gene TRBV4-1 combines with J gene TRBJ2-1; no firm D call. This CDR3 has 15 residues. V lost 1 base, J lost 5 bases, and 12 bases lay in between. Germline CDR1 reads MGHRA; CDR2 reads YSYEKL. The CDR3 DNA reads TGCGCCAGCAGCCAAGCCCCCTGGACGAACAATGAGCAGTTCTTC. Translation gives CASSQAPWTNNEQFF.

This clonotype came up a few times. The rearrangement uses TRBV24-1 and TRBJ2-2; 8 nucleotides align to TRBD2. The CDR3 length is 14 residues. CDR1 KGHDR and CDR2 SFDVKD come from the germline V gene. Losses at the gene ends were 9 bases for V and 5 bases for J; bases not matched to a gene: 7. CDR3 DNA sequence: TGTGCCACCGGGGCCAGCGGGGGTACCGGGGAGCTGTTTTTT. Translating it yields CATGASGGTGELFF.

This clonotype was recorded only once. The CDR3 spells CTSSLGTNQPQHF. CDR3 DNA sequence: TGTACCAGCAGCTTAGGGACCAATCAGCCCCAGCATTTT. V is TRBV7-2 and J is TRBJ1-5; D is undetermined. Trimming shortened V by 1 base and J by 3 bases, and 4 bases separated the two germline ends. CDR3 length equals 13 residues. Germline V gene data show CDR1 as SGHTA and CDR2 as FQGNSA.